This TCR beta chain was identified during a study of blood T cell repertoires in COVID-19. Background on the study: Samples came from the United States, Italy and Spain, spanning acute and convalescent COVID-19.

The CDR3 has 14 amino acids. Germline CDR1 reads GTSNPN; CDR2 reads SVGIG (reference sequence). V lost 3 bases and J lost 5, with 16 bases in between. Donors in Cohort 3 counted as recovered after two negative PCRs, clearance, or symptom resolution. Per the study methods: Counts of nucleated cells, estimated from reference gene primer amplification, were obtained. TCRdb's table, derived via immunoSEQ multiplex PCR, lists solely in-frame clones and lacks some. V, J and clone size derive from that table, while D and trimming were established from the DNA sequence. In the table there are 300,000 to 350,000 clones, 80% to 90% of which are singletons.

This rearrangement joins TRBV30 to TRBJ1-1, with a weak D call TRBD1 (6 bases). This receptor was identified in a man aged 25-45 years who had recovered from COVID-19. Sequencing was carried out using PBMCs or T cells enriched from blood (not recorded which). CDR3: CAWSGLTGRTEAFF. CDR3 coding DNA: TGTGCCTGGAGCGGATTAACAGGGAGAACTGAAGCTTTCTTT.